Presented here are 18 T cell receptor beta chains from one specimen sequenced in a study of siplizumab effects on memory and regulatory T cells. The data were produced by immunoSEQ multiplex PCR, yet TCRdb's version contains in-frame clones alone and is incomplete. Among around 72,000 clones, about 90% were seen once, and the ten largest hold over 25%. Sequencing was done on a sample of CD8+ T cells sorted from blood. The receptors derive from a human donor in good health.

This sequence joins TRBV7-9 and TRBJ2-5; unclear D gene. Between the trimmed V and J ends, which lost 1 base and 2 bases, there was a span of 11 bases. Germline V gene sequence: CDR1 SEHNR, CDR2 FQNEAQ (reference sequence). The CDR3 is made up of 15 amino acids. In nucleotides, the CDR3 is TGTGCCAGCAGCTTAGTAGGGCCAGAGCAAGAGACCCAGTACTTC. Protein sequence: CASSLVGPEQETQYF.

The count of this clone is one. The DNA for the CDR3 is TGTGCCAGCAGCCCCCGGACAGGGAAGTCCGGGGAGCTGTTTTTT. Protein product: CASSPRTGKSGELFF. The chain joins TRBV7-8 to TRBJ2-2; 8 bases line up with TRBD1. The CDR3 sequence is 15 residues long. V shed 5 bases and J 6 bases; nucleotides not matched to a gene: 8. Germline values: CDR1 SGHVS, CDR2 FQNEAQ.

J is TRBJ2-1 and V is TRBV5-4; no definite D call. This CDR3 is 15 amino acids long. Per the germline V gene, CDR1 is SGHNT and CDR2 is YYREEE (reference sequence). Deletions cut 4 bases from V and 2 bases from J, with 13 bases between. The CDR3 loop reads CASSILTQPYNEQFF. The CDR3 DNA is TGTGCCAGCAGCATCCTCACCCAACCCTACAATGAGCAGTTCTTC.

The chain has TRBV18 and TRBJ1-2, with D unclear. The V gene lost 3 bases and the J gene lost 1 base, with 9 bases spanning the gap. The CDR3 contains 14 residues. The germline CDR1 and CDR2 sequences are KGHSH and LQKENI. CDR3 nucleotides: TGTGCCAGCTCACCTGGACGGGATAACTATGGCTACACCTTC. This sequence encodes CASSPGRDNYGYTF.

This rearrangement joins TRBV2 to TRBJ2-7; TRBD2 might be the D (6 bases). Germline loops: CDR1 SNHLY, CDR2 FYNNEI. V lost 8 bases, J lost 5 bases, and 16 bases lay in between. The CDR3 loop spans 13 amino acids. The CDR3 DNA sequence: TGTGCCAGCCTGGAGGGGACTTTAAACGAGCAGTACTTC. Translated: CASLEGTLNEQYF.

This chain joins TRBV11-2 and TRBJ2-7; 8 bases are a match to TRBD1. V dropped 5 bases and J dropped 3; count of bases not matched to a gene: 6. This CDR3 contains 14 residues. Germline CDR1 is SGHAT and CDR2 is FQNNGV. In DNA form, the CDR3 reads TGTGCCAGCAGCGCGCAGGGGACAGGCTACGAGCAGTACTTC. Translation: CASSAQGTGYEQYF.

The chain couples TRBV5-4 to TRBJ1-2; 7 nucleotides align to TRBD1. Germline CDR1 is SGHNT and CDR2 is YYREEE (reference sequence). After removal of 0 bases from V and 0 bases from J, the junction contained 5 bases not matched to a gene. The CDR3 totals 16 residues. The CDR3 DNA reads TGTGCCAGCAGCTTGGGGACAGGATTATCTAACTATGGCTACACCTTC. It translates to CASSLGTGLSNYGYTF.

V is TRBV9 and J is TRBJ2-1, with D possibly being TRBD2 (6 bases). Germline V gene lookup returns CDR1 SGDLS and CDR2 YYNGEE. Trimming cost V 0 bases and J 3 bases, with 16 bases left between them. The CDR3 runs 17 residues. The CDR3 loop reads CASSVEEGTGIYNEQFF. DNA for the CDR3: TGTGCCAGCAGCGTAGAGGAAGGGACTGGGATCTACAATGAGCAGTTCTTC.

The CDR3: CSVVLPYYYEQYF. For the CDR3, the DNA is TGCAGCGTTGTCTTACCCTATTACTACGAGCAGTACTTC. This chain joins TRBV29-1 and TRBJ2-7; D uncertain. Germline V gives CDR1 SQVTM, CDR2 ANQGSEA. V lost 4 bases and J 3 bases, leaving 13 bases between the germline ends. The CDR3 spans 13 residues.

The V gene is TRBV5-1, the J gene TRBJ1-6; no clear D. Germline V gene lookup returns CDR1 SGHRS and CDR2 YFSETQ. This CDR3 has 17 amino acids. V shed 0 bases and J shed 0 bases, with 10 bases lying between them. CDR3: CASSLDSTSSYNSPLHF. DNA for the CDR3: TGCGCCAGCAGCTTGGACAGTACTTCCTCCTATAATTCACCCCTCCACTTT.

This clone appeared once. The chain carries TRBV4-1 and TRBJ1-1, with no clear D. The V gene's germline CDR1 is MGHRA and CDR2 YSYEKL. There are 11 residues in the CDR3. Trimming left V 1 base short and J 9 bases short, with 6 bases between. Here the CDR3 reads CASSQALQAFF. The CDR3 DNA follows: TGCGCCAGCAGCCAAGCCCTCCAAGCTTTCTTT.

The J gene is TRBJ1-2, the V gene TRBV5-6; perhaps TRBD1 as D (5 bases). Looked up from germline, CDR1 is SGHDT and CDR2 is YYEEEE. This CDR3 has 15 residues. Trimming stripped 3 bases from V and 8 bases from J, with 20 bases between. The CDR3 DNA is TGTGCCAGCAGCTCGGGGCCCAGAAACGCGCCCGGCTACACCTTC. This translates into CASSSGPRNAPGYTF.

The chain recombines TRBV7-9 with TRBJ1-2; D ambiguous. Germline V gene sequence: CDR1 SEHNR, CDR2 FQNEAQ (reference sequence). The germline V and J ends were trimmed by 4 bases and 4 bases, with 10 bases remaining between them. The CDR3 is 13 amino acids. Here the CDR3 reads CASSSPNFYGYTF. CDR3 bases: TGTGCCAGCAGCTCCCCTAACTTCTATGGCTACACCTTC.

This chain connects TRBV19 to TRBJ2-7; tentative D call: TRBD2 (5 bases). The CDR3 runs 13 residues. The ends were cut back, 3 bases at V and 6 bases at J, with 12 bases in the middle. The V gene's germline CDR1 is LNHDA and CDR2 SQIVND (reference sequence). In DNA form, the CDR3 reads TGTGCCAGTAGTATGACCGGAGGAAGCGAGCAGTACTTC. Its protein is CASSMTGGSEQYF.

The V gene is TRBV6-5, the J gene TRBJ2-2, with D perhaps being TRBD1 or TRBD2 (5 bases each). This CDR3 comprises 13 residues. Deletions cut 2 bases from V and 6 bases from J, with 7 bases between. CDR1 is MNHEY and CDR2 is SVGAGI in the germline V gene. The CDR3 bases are TGTGCCAGCAGTTACGGGGGACCCGGGGAGCTGTTTTTT. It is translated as CASSYGGPGELFF.

This CDR3 is CASRPTSGPGTDTQYF. In DNA, the CDR3 is TGCGCCAGCAGGCCTACTAGCGGCCCCGGCACAGATACGCAGTATTTT. The gene calls are TRBV4-1 and TRBJ2-3, with 8 bases matching TRBD2. CDR1 and CDR2 from the germline V gene are MGHRA and YSYEKL. J gave up 1 base and V 6 bases, and 9 bases lay outside the gene matches. The CDR3 length is 16 residues.

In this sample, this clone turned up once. The CDR3 reads CASSLRARGQGVNTEAFF. The CDR3 DNA reads TGTGCCAGCAGCTTACGGGCGCGAGGACAGGGGGTAAACACTGAAGCTTTCTTT. The chain employs TRBV13 and TRBJ1-1, with 10 bases identical to TRBD1. The CDR3 consists of 18 residues. V was clipped by 2 bases and J by 2 bases; unmatched bases: 11. CDR1 PRHDT and CDR2 FYEKMQ come from the germline V gene (reference sequence).

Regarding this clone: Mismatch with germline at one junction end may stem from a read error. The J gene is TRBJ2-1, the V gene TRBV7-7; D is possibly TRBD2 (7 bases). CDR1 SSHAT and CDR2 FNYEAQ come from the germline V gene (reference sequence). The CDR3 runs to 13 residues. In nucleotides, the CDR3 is TGTGCTAGCAGCTTAGGGGGAGGGGGTGAGCAGTTCTTC. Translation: CASSLGGGGEQFF.